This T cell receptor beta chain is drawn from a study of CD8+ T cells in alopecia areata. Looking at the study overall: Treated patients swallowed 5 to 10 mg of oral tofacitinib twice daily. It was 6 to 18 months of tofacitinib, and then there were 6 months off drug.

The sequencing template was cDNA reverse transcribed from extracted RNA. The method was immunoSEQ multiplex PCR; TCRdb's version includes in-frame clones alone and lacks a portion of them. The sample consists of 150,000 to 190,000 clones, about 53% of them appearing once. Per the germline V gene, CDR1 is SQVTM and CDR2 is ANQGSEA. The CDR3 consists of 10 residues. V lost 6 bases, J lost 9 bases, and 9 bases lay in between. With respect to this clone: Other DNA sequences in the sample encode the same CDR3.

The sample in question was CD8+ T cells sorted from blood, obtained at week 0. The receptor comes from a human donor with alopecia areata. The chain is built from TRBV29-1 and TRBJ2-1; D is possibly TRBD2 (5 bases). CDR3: CSVGSGEQFF. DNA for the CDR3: TGCAGCGTCGGAAGCGGTGAGCAGTTCTTC.